This T cell receptor (beta chain) was found in a study of blood T cell repertoires in COVID-19. The wider study: Some COVID-19 samples were acute and others convalescent; all came from the United States, Italy and Spain.

Repertoires were generated with immunoSEQ multiplex PCR, while TCRdb's copy carries only in-frame clones and drops some. The sample includes around 82,000 clones, around 90% of them seen just once. CDR3 length: 15 residues. Looked up from germline, CDR1 is SQVTM and CDR2 is ANQGSEA. Trimming at V came to 4 bases and at J to 2 bases, leaving 9 bases not matched to a gene. The sequence was collected from a human donor in a cohort sampled during active COVID-19. What was sequenced was peripheral blood. The V call is TRBV29-1, the J call TRBJ2-5, with TRBD2 identical over 8 bases. The CDR3 sequence is CSVAAFSGAQETQYF. The CDR3 coding sequence is TGCAGCGTTGCGGCGTTTAGCGGGGCGCAAGAGACCCAGTACTTC.